The 14 T cell receptor beta chains presented below share a single source sample, sequenced in a study of shared clonotypes between healthy human individuals. The table came from immunoSEQ multiplex PCR; TCRdb's copy has only in-frame clones and leaves some out. The repertoire consists of about 1.5 million clones, with around 98% occurring once and the leading ten covering roughly 0.45%. The sample was naive CD4+ T cells sorted from blood. The sample's subset: CD45RA+ positively selected. These receptors were obtained from a man aged 30 to 39 in good health.

V is TRBV5-1 and J is TRBJ2-2; D call uncertain. The CDR3 is made up of 18 amino acids. Germline-derived CDR1 and CDR2 are SGHRS and YFSETQ. The V and J ends lost 1 base and 3 bases respectively, with 19 bases between them. DNA for the CDR3: TGCGCCAGCAGCTTGAGGGCAGATTTAGCCTTCGACACCGGGGAGCTGTTTTTT. Protein product: CASSLRADLAFDTGELFF.

The J gene is TRBJ2-2, the V gene TRBV14; D is unresolved. The CDR3 loop spans 15 amino acids. Germline CDR1 and CDR2: SGHDN and FVKESK. The ends were cut back, 6 bases at V and 3 bases at J, with 14 bases in the middle. CDR3 protein: CASSSQTWYTGELFF. The CDR3, as DNA: TGTGCCAGCAGTTCACAGACGTGGTACACCGGGGAGCTGTTTTTT.

Regarding this clone: Other nucleotide sequences in the sample specify the same CDR3. This rearrangement joins TRBV14 to TRBJ1-2; D unresolved. Germline CDR1 is SGHDN and CDR2 is FVKESK. With 0 bases removed from V and 4 bases from J, the gap between germline ends came to 3 bases. The CDR3 is 12 amino acids. The CDR3 loop is CASSQDSYGYTF. CDR3 coding DNA: TGTGCCAGCAGCCAAGATAGCTATGGCTACACCTTC.

As concerns this clone: The identical CDR3 is also encoded by other nucleotide sequences in the sample. V is TRBV5-1 and J is TRBJ2-1; 10 bases are shared with TRBD2. The CDR3 sequence is 16 residues long. Germline V gene sequence: CDR1 SGHRS, CDR2 YFSETQ. V shed 0 bases, J shed 2 bases, and the junction held 2 bases outside the gene matches. CDR3 DNA: TGCGCCAGCAGCTTGGACCTAGCGGGAGCCTACAATGAGCAGTTCTTC. As protein: CASSLDLAGAYNEQFF.

The chain links TRBV5-1 to TRBJ2-2; 12 positions agree with TRBD2. The germline CDR1 and CDR2 sequences are SGHRS and YFSETQ. The J segment lost 6 bases and the V segment lost 6 bases, leaving 0 bases of the junction unmatched. This CDR3 is 13 amino acids long. CDR3 sequence (DNA): TGCGCCAGCACTAGCGGGAGGGCCGGGGAGCTGTTTTTT. This encodes CASTSGRAGELFF.

The genes are TRBV6-1 and TRBJ1-1; D gene ambiguous. The CDR3 runs 13 residues. V was pared by 2 bases and J by 8 bases, with 12 bases between. Germline loops: CDR1 MNHNS, CDR2 SASEGT. As DNA, the CDR3 is TGTGCCAGCAGTGAATTGGTCAGAGAAGAAGCTTTCTTT. Translated, it gives CASSELVREEAFF.

The chain uses TRBV5-6 and TRBJ2-3; 9 bases agree with TRBD2. Germline CDR1 reads SGHDT; CDR2 reads YYEEEE. Unmatched junction bases numbered 11, after V lost 4 bases and J lost 2 bases. CDR3 length equals 17 residues. CDR3 region: CASSREVLAGFTDTQYF. In DNA form, the CDR3 reads TGTGCCAGCAGCCGTGAGGTTCTAGCGGGGTTCACAGATACGCAGTATTTT. Full variable domain (outside the CDR3, taken from reference TRBV5-6 and TRBJ2-3): DAGVTQSPTHLIKTRGQQVTLRCSPKSGHDTVSWYQQALGQGPQFIFQYYEEEERQRGNFPDRFSGHQFPNYSSELNVNALLLGDSALYLCASSREVLAGFTDTQYFGPGTRLTVL.

The chain employs TRBV7-9 and TRBJ2-7, with D unclear. Germline V gives CDR1 SEHNR, CDR2 FQNEAQ (reference sequence). CDR3 length: 15 amino acids. Trimming removed 5 bases from V and 2 bases from J, with 16 bases in between. This CDR3 is CASSPYSRTTYEQYF. In DNA, the CDR3 is TGTGCCAGCAGCCCCTACTCGCGGACGACCTACGAGCAGTACTTC.

The genes are TRBV6-1 and TRBJ1-4; D is unclear. Germline V gene data show CDR1 as MNHNS and CDR2 as SASEGT. V lost 3 bases to trimming and J lost 8 bases, with 13 bases between them. The CDR3 runs to 14 residues. Here the CDR3 reads CASSEMPVVEKLFF. The CDR3 coding sequence is TGTGCCAGCAGTGAGATGCCGGTAGTCGAAAAACTGTTTTTT.

The chain is built from TRBV7-2 and TRBJ1-5; the D is unclear. This CDR3 has 15 amino acids. V lost 1 base and J lost 0, with 7 bases in between. The germline gives CDR1 SGHTA, CDR2 FQGNSA. As DNA, the CDR3 is TGTGCCAGCAGCTTAGTTTCCAGTAGCAATCAGCCCCAGCATTTT. Its protein product is CASSLVSSSNQPQHF. The full variable domain, completed using reference TRBV7-2 and TRBJ1-5, is GAGVSQSPSNKVTEKGKDVELRCDPISGHTALYWYRQSLGQGLEFLIYFQGNSAPDKSGLPSDRFSAERTGGSVSTLTIQRTQQEDSAVYLCASSLVSSSNQPQHFGDGTRLSIL.

This chain links TRBV2 with TRBJ2-2; 8 bases line up with TRBD1. Germline assignment: CDR1 SNHLY and CDR2 FYNNEI. V shed 3 bases, J shed 6 bases, and the junction held 6 bases outside the gene matches. CDR3 length equals 15 residues. CDR3 nucleotides: TGTGCCAGCAGTGAGTGGACAGGGAGCGCCGGGGAGCTGTTTTTT. Translation: CASSEWTGSAGELFF.

The rearrangement links TRBV5-1 to TRBJ2-3, with no clear D. V was shortened by 2 bases and J by 2 bases, with 12 bases between the two germline ends. Germline loops: CDR1 SGHRS, CDR2 YFSETQ. There are 15 residues in the CDR3. The CDR3, as DNA: TGCGCCAGCAGCTTATCCCCGGTAATCACAGATACGCAGTATTTT. Translating gives CASSLSPVITDTQYF.

The V gene is TRBV18, the J gene TRBJ1-5; D call uncertain. Trimming removed 4 bases at V and 4 bases at J, with 11 bases between. CDR1 and CDR2 from the germline V gene are KGHSH and LQKENI. CDR3 size: 14 residues. The CDR3 DNA sequence: TGTGCCAGCTCACTCTCCAGCGGGAATCAGCCCCAGCATTTT. This codes for CASSLSSGNQPQHF.

The chain couples TRBV5-1 to TRBJ2-5; D gene unclear. The length of the CDR3 is 14 residues. V was clipped by 1 base and J by 2 bases, with 9 bases between them. CDR1 SGHRS and CDR2 YFSETQ come from the germline V gene. Here the CDR3 DNA reads TGCGCCAGCAGCTTGTTCAATGTACAAGAGACCCAGTACTTC. This codes for CASSLFNVQETQYF. Supplemented by reference TRBV5-1 and TRBJ2-5, the full variable domain reads KAGVTQTPRYLIKTRGQQVTLSCSPISGHRSVSWYQQTPGQGLQFLFEYFSETQRNKGNFPGRFSGRQFSNSRSEMNVSTLELGDSALYLCASSLFNVQETQYFGPGTRLLVL.